These 8 T cell receptor beta chains came from one sample sequenced in a study of blood T cell repertoires in COVID-19. This table comes from immunoSEQ multiplex PCR, and its TCRdb copy is limited to in-frame clones, with some not included. The sample holds more than 25,000 clones; 80% to 90% are singletons and the top ten take approximately 12%. Sequenced material: peripheral blood. The receptor set was obtained from a human donor in a cohort sampled during active COVID-19.

The genes are TRBV9 and TRBJ2-3; 7 bases fit TRBD1. The V and J ends lost 8 bases and 2 bases, in that order; junction bases with no gene match: 11. CDR1 is SGDLS and CDR2 is YYNGEE in the germline V gene. The CDR3 runs to 15 residues. CDR3 in amino acids: CASTGQTTFTDTQYF. The CDR3 nucleotides are TGTGCCAGTACGGGACAGACGACCTTCACAGATACGCAGTATTTT. Variable domain in full (rest from reference TRBV9 and TRBJ2-3): DSGVTQTPKHLITATGQRVTLRCSPRSGDLSVYWYQQSLDQGLQFLIQYYNGEERAKGNILERFSAQQFPDLHSELNLSSLELGDSALYFCASTGQTTFTDTQYFGPGTRLTVL.

This chain connects TRBV5-1 to TRBJ1-6, with TRBD1 matching 9 bases. CDR1 is SGHRS, CDR2 YFSETQ, per germline. V dropped 3 bases and J dropped 9; count of bases not matched to a gene: 4. The CDR3 has 14 amino acids. DNA of the CDR3: TGCGCCAGCAGCTCCGGGACAGGGTTTTCACCCCTCCACTTT. Its translation is CASSSGTGFSPLHF.

The chain links TRBV9 to TRBJ2-5; a weak D match, TRBD2 (5 bases). From germline, CDR1 is SGDLS and CDR2 YYNGEE. V gave up 4 bases and J gave up 7 bases, with 23 bases separating them. The CDR3 loop spans 16 amino acids. The CDR3 nucleotides read TGTGCCAGCAGCTTTTTCCAAGCGGCTGATACCAGGACCCAGTACTTC. Amino acid sequence: CASSFFQAADTRTQYF.

The chain combines TRBV6-5 with TRBJ1-3; no firm D call. Germline V lookup: CDR1 MNHEY, CDR2 SVGAGI. The CDR3 extends over 15 amino acids. V was trimmed by 6 bases and J by 0 bases, leaving 12 bases between them. CDR3 amino acids: CASSRDGSSGNTIYF. CDR3 DNA: TGTGCCAGCAGCCGAGACGGGAGCTCTGGAAACACCATATATTTT.

This clone has just one count. The chain is built from TRBV11-2 and TRBJ2-7, with no clear D. Per the germline V gene, CDR1 is SGHAT and CDR2 is FQNNGV. Trimming left V 6 bases short and J 5 bases short, with 8 bases between. The CDR3 totals 11 residues. CDR3 coding DNA: TGTGCCAGCAGACAGTTTCACGAGCAGTACTTC. Protein sequence: CASRQFHEQYF.

V is TRBV11-1 and J is TRBJ2-5, with D possibly being TRBD1 (6 bases). The CDR3 is 14 amino acids. Germline-derived CDR1 and CDR2 are SGHAT and FQDESV (reference sequence). V shed 3 bases and J shed 5 bases, with 13 bases lying between them. The CDR3 protein is CASSLGASQETQYF. The CDR3 bases are TGTGCCAGCAGCTTGGGGGCCTCCCAGGAGACCCAGTACTTC.

The chain recombines TRBV6-6 with TRBJ2-5; 9 bases match TRBD2. The CDR3 loop spans 19 amino acids. Trimming took 5 bases from V and 1 from J; bases not matched to a gene: 17. Germline V gene sequence: CDR1 MNHNY, CDR2 SVGAGI (reference sequence). The CDR3 here is CASSPTPYASGGPQETQYF. CDR3 nucleotides: TGTGCCAGCAGTCCCACTCCTTACGCCAGCGGGGGGCCCCAAGAGACCCAGTACTTC.

This clone showed up just once. V usage is TRBV20-1 and J usage is TRBJ1-1; D remains unclear. The V end lost 1 base, the J end lost 11 bases, and 11 bases lay between the germline ends. CDR3 size: 11 residues. Germline CDR1 and CDR2: DFQATT and SNEGSKA (reference sequence). The CDR3 protein is CSARATTGAFF. CDR3 in DNA: TGCAGTGCTAGAGCCACCACGGGGGCTTTCTTT.